Sequencing of this TCR beta chain was carried out in a study of early T cells in non-severe SARS-CoV-2 infection. Study details: Unsorted whole blood bulk RNA was sequenced, with unpaired chains.

V was clipped by 1 base and J by 3 bases, with 12 bases between them. In germline, CDR1 is MNHEY, CDR2 SVGAGI. The CDR3 totals 16 residues. TCRdb independently ran MiXCR on the 5' RACE reads; one entry per CDR3 protein. The repertoire consists of roughly 70,000 distinct CDR3 sequences, with about 13% occurring once and the leading ten covering roughly 5.3%. This receptor was obtained from an adult who was a healthcare worker with PCR-confirmed SARS-CoV-2 infection or an uninfected control (not recorded which). The chain combines TRBV6-5 with TRBJ2-2, with D uncertain. Sequenced sample: whole blood. In DNA, the CDR3 is TGTGCCAGCAGTTACTTCCGAGAATGGGACACCGGGGAGCTGTTTTTT. As protein: CASSYFREWDTGELFF.